This TCR beta chain was sequenced during a study of T-cell memory formation after mild COVID-19. For the study at large: TCR clusters were largely donor specific.

Researchers used 5'RACE with constant-segment primers to make TCR alpha and TCR beta cDNA libraries that carry sample barcodes and UMIs. TCRdb redid the calling of the 5' RACE reads with MiXCR, one entry per CDR3 protein. The sample yields hundreds of thousands of distinct CDR3 sequences, 28% seen once. Points from the study as a whole: Specificity for SARS-CoV-2 was not confirmed among the second-wave clones peaking on day 37. Within pre-infection memory, some responding clones were found, suggesting cross-reactive memory joined.

In regard to this clonotype: Its specificity is unknown.

This CDR3 region has 15 residues. Unmatched junction bases numbered 5, after V lost 0 bases and J lost 8 bases. Germline CDR1 and CDR2: KGHSH and LQKENI. The genes are TRBV18 and TRBJ1-4; 8 positions agree with TRBD1. This sequence was found in an adult woman who had mild COVID-19 (a few samples of this study predate the infection). Cell type and time point are not known. Sample: PBMCs or a T cell subset sorted from them (not recorded which). The CDR3 DNA reads as TGTGCCAGCTCACCACCCCCAGGGGGCAGCGAAAAACTGTTTTTT. Amino acid sequence: CASSPPPGGSEKLFF.